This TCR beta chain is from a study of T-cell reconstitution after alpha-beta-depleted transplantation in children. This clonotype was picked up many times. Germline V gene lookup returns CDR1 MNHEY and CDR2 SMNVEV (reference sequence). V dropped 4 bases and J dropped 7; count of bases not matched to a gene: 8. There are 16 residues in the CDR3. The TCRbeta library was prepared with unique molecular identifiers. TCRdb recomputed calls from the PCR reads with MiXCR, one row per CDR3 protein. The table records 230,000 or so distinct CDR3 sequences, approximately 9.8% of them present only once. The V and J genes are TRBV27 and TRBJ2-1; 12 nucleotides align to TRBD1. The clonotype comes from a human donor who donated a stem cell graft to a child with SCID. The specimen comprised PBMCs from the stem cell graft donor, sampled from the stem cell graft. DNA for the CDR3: TGTGCCAGCAGTTCCCTCGGGACAGGGGGCTTGAATGAGCAGTTCTTC. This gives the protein CASSSLGTGGLNEQFF.